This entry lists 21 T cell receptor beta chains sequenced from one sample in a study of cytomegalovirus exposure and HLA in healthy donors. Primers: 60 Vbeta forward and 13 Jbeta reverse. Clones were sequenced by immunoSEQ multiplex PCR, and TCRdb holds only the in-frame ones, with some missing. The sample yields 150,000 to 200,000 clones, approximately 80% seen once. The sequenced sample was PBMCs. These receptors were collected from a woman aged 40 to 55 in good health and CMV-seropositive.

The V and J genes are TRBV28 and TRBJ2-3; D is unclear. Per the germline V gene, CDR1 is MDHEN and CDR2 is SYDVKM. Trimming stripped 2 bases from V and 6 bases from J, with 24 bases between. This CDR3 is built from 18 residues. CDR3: CASSLLSRDSLFGDTQYF. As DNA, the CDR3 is TGTGCCAGCAGTTTACTTTCTAGAGATTCACTCTTCGGGGATACGCAGTATTTT.

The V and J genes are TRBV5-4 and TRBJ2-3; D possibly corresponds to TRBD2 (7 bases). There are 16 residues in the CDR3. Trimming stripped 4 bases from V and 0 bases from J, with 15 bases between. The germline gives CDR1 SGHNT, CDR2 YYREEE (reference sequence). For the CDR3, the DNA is TGTGCCAGCAGCGCTAAGGGGGGGGTTAGCACAGATACGCAGTATTTT. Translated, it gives CASSAKGGVSTDTQYF.

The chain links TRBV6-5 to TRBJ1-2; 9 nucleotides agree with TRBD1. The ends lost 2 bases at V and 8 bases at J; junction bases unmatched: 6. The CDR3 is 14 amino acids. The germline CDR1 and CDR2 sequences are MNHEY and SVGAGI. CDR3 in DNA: TGTGCCAGCAGTTACACAGGGGGCTTAGGCGGCTACACCTTC. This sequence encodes CASSYTGGLGGYTF.

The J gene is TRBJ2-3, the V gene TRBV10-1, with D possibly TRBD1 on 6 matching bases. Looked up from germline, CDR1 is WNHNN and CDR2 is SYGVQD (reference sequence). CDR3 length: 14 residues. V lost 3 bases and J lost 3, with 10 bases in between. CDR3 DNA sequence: TGCGCCAGCAGTGAAGGACAGTTTACAGATACGCAGTATTTT. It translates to CASSEGQFTDTQYF.

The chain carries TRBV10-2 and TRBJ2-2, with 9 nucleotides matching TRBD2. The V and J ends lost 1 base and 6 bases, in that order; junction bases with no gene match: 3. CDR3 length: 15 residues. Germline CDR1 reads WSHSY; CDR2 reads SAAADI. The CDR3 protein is CASSEWASGAGELFF. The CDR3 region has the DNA TGCGCCAGCAGTGAGTGGGCTAGCGGGGCCGGGGAGCTGTTTTTT.

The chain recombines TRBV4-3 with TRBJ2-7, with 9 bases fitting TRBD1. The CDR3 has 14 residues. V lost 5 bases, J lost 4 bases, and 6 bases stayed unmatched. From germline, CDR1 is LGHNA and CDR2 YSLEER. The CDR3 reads CASSIRTGEYEQYF. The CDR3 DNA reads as TGCGCCAGCAGCATCCGGACAGGGGAGTACGAGCAGTACTTC.

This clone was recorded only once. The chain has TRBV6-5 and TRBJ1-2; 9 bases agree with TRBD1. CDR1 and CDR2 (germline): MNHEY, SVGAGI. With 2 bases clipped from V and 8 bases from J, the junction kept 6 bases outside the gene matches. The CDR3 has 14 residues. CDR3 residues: CASSYDRGVIGYTF. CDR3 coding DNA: TGTGCCAGCAGTTACGACAGGGGGGTAATCGGCTACACCTTC.

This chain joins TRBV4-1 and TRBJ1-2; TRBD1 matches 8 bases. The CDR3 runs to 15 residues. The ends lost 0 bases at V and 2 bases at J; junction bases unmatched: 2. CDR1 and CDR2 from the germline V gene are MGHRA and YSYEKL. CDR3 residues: CASSQDNRGNYGYTF. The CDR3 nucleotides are TGCGCCAGCAGCCAAGATAACAGGGGGAACTATGGCTACACCTTC.

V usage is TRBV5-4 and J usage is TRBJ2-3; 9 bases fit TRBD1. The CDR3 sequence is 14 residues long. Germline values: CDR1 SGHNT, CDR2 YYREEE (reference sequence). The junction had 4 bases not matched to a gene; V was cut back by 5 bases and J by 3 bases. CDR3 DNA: TGTGCCAGCAGTTTTGGACAGGGGACAGATACGCAGTATTTT. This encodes CASSFGQGTDTQYF.

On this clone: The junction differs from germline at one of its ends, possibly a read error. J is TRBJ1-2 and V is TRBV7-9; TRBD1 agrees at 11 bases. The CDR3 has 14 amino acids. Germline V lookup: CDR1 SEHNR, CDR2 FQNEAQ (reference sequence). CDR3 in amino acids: CSSSFGQGAGGYTF. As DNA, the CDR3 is TGTTCCAGCAGCTTTGGACAGGGGGCGGGAGGCTACACCTTC.

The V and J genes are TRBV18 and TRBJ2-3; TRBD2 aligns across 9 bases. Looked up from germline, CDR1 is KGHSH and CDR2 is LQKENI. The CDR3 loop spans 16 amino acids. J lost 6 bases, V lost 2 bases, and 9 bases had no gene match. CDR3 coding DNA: TGTGCCAGCTCACCATTGACTAGCGGAGTGGCTGATACGCAGTATTTT. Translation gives CASSPLTSGVADTQYF.

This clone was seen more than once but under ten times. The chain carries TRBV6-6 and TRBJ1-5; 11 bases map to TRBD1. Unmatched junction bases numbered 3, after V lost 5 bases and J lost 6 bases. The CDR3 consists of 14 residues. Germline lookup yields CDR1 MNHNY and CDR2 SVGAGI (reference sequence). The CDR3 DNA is TGTGCCAGCAGTCCGGGACAGGGGGTTCAGCCCCAGCATTTT. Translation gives CASSPGQGVQPQHF.

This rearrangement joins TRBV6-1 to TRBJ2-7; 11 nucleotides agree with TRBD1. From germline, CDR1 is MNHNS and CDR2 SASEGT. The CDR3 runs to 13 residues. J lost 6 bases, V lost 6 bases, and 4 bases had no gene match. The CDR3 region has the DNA TGTGCCAGCAGCACCGGGACAGGGGGCGAGCAGTACTTC. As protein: CASSTGTGGEQYF.

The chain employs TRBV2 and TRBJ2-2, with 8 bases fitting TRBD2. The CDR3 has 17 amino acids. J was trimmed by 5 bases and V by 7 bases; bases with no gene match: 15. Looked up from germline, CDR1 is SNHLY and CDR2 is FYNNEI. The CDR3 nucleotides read TGTGCCAGCACCAAAGAGGGTCTAGCGGGCCGTACCGGGGAGCTGTTTTTT. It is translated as CASTKEGLAGRTGELFF.

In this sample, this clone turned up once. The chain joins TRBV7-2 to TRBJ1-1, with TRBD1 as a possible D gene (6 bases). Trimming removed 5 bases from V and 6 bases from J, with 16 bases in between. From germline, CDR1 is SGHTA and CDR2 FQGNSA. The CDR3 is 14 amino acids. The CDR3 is CASSPGRGWAEAFF. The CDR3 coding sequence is TGTGCCAGCAGCCCCGGCAGGGGCTGGGCTGAAGCTTTCTTT.

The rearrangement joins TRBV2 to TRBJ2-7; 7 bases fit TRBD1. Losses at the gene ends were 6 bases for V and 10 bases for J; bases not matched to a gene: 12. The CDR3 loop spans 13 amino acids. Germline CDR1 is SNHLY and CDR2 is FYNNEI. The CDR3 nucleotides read TGTGCCAGCAGGAGAGAGACAGGGACGGAACAGTACTTC. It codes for CASRRETGTEQYF.

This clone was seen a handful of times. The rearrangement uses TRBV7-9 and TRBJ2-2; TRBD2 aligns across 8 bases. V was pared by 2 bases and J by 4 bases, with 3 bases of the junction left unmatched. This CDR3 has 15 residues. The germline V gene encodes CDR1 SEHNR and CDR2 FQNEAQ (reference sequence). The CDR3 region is CASSLPLAGTGELFF. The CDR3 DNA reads TGTGCCAGCAGCTTACCCCTAGCGGGCACCGGGGAGCTGTTTTTT. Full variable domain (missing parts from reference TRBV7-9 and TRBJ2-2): DTGVSQNPRHKITKRGQNVTFRCDPISEHNRLYWYRQTLGQGPEFLTYFQNEAQLEKSRLLSDRFSAERPKGSFSTLEIQRTEQGDSAMYLCASSLPLAGTGELFFGEGSRLTVL.

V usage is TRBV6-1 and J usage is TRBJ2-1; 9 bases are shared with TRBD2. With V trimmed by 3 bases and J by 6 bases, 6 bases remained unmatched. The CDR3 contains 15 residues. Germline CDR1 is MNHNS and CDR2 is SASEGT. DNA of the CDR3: TGTGCCAGCAGTGAGGGGACTAGCTGGGGCAATGAGCAGTTCTTC. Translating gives CASSEGTSWGNEQFF.

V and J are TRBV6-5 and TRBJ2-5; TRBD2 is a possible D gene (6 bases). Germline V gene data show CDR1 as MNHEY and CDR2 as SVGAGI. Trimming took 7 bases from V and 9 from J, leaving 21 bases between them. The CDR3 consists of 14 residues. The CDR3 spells CASILRDPKRAQYF. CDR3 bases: TGTGCCAGCATCCTACGGGACCCAAAGCGGGCCCAGTACTTC.

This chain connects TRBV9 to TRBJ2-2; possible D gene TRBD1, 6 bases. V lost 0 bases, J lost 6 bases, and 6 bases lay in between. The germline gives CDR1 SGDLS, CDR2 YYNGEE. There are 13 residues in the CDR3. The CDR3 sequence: CASSVEGAGELFF. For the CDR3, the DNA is TGTGCCAGCAGCGTAGAGGGGGCCGGGGAGCTGTTTTTT. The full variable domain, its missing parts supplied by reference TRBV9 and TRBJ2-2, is DSGVTQTPKHLITATGQRVTLRCSPRSGDLSVYWYQQSLDQGLQFLIQYYNGEERAKGNILERFSAQQFPDLHSELNLSSLELGDSALYFCASSVEGAGELFFGEGSRLTVL.

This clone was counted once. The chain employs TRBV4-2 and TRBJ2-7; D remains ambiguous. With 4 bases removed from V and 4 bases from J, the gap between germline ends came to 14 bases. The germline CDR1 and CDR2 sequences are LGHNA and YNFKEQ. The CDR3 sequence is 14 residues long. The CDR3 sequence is CASSLDPQRYEQYF. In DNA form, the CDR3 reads TGTGCCAGCAGCCTCGACCCCCAGAGGTACGAGCAGTACTTC.